The 14 T cell receptor beta chains in this list originate from one sample, sequenced in a study of CD8+ T cells in alopecia areata. Treatment described: oral pan-JAK inhibitor, 5-10 mg twice daily. The authors extracted RNA and reverse transcribed it into cDNA as the sequencing template. The method was immunoSEQ multiplex PCR; TCRdb's version includes in-frame clones alone and lacks a portion of them. The sample lists some 170,000 clones, less than 75% occurring once. Sequenced material: CD4+ T cells sorted from blood, taken at roughly week 58, from a patient treated with tofacitinib. The source is a human donor with alopecia areata.

This clone occurred a few times. CDR3 sequence reads: CASVDTEAFF. The CDR3 bases are TGTGCCAGCGTGGACACTGAAGCTTTCTTT. This chain links TRBV2 with TRBJ1-1; D is ambiguous. CDR1 and CDR2 (germline): SNHLY, FYNNEI. With 8 bases removed from V and 3 bases from J, the gap between germline ends came to 4 bases. This CDR3 comprises 10 residues.

The rearrangement uses TRBV30 and TRBJ1-5; no definite D call. The germline V gene encodes CDR1 GTSNPN and CDR2 SVGIG (reference sequence). Trimming left V 2 bases short and J 1 base short, with 3 bases between. CDR3 size: 12 residues. This chain's CDR3 is CAWSTSNQPQHF. CDR3 nucleotide sequence: TGTGCCTGGAGTACCAGCAATCAGCCCCAGCATTTT.

Worth noting for this clone: At one boundary the junction diverges from the germline segment, which might be a read error. DNA for the CDR3: TGTGCTAGCAGCTCGGGACTAGCGGGGGGAATCAATGAGCAGTTCTTC. This encodes CASSSGLAGGINEQFF. This chain joins TRBV7-7 and TRBJ2-1, with 15 bases that match TRBD2. Germline V gene sequence: CDR1 SSHAT, CDR2 FNYEAQ (reference sequence). The CDR3 has 16 amino acids.

This clone has just one count. The chain employs TRBV27 and TRBJ2-3; D uncertain. The length of the CDR3 is 14 residues. The germline V and J ends were trimmed by 5 bases and 2 bases, with 11 bases remaining between them. Germline assignment: CDR1 MNHEY and CDR2 SMNVEV (reference sequence). The CDR3 loop is CASSHFRATDTQYF. The CDR3, as DNA: TGTGCCAGCAGTCATTTCCGTGCCACAGATACGCAGTATTTT.

V and J are TRBV11-3 and TRBJ1-2; tentative D call: TRBD1 (5 bases). Germline V gene data show CDR1 as SGHNT and CDR2 as YENEEA. V lost 5 bases and J lost 7, with 26 bases in between. CDR3 length equals 17 residues. The CDR3: CASSTQRMGRDPSGYTF. The CDR3 DNA is TGTGCCAGCAGCACCCAACGGATGGGACGGGACCCCTCTGGCTACACCTTC.

This chain joins TRBV5-6 and TRBJ2-3; D not certain. Germline CDR1 reads SGHDT; CDR2 reads YYEEEE. V was clipped by 4 bases and J by 8 bases, with 8 bases between them. There are 11 residues in the CDR3. The CDR3 nucleotides read TGTGCCAGCAGCCTAAGGGCTACGCAGTATTTT. Its translation: CASSLRATQYF.

This clone was recorded many times. This chain joins TRBV4-1 and TRBJ1-5, with TRBD1 as a possible D gene (6 bases). From germline, CDR1 is MGHRA and CDR2 YSYEKL. This CDR3 comprises 17 residues. V shed 1 base and J shed 0 bases, with 13 bases lying between them. The CDR3 region is CASSQVAGGASNQPQHF. The CDR3 region has the DNA TGCGCCAGCAGCCAAGTGGCCGGGGGGGCTAGCAATCAGCCCCAGCATTTT.

This chain connects TRBV18 to TRBJ1-2; unclear D gene. V was cut by 8 bases and J by 3 bases, with 10 bases left in between. In germline, CDR1 is KGHSH, CDR2 LQKENI. The CDR3 runs to 12 residues. DNA for the CDR3: TGTGCCAGCAGCGAACAAGACTATGGCTACACCTTC. Protein: CASSEQDYGYTF.

Only a few counts were recorded for this clone. The gene calls are TRBV30 and TRBJ1-4, with D uncertain. The CDR3 is 15 residues long. With 1 base removed from V and 6 bases from J, the gap between germline ends came to 15 bases. The germline V gene has CDR1 GTSNPN and CDR2 SVGIG (reference sequence). CDR3 DNA: TGTGCCTGGAGTGACACGCGCGCAGTACATGAAAAACTGTTTTTT. As protein: CAWSDTRAVHEKLFF.

V gene TRBV10-3 combines with J gene TRBJ2-3; D remains unclear. Germline assignment: CDR1 ENHRY and CDR2 SYGVKD. CDR3 length: 12 amino acids. V was clipped by 4 bases and J by 6 bases, with 8 bases between them. The CDR3 protein is CAISVRPDTQYF. Here the CDR3 DNA reads TGTGCCATCAGTGTCCGCCCGGATACGCAGTATTTT.

The V and J genes are TRBV30 and TRBJ2-1, with a possible D match to TRBD2 (6 bases). The V end lost 0 bases, the J end lost 6 bases, and 12 bases lay between the germline ends. The CDR3 is 14 residues long. Germline V gene sequence: CDR1 GTSNPN, CDR2 SVGIG (reference sequence). CDR3 sequence reads: CAWSVLNGGNEQFF. The CDR3 DNA is TGTGCCTGGAGTGTACTTAACGGGGGCAATGAGCAGTTCTTC.

The chain couples TRBV28 to TRBJ2-1; D not certain. Trimming pared 6 bases from V and 1 base from J, leaving 7 bases between. The CDR3 consists of 13 residues. Germline loops: CDR1 MDHEN, CDR2 SYDVKM. CDR3 loop: CASRLGSYNEQFF. As DNA, the CDR3 is TGTGCCAGCAGACTCGGATCCTACAATGAGCAGTTCTTC.

The chain has TRBV6-1 and TRBJ2-2; 9 bases match TRBD1. Trimming removed 3 bases from V and 6 bases from J; junction bases left unmatched: 8. CDR1 is MNHNS and CDR2 is SASEGT in the germline V gene. The CDR3 loop spans 16 amino acids. DNA for the CDR3: TGTGCCAGCAGTGAGACGTACAGGGGGCGATCCGGGGAGCTGTTTTTT. Amino acid sequence: CASSETYRGRSGELFF.

V usage is TRBV4-2 and J usage is TRBJ2-2; D gene ambiguous. Germline V gene sequence: CDR1 LGHNA, CDR2 YNFKEQ. The CDR3 loop spans 14 amino acids. V was clipped by 0 bases and J by 3 bases, with 5 bases between them. The CDR3 loop is CASSQEVYTGELFF. The CDR3 bases are TGTGCCAGCAGCCAAGAGGTGTACACCGGGGAGCTGTTTTTT.